The rows below give T cell receptor beta chains drawn from one sample of a study of cytomegalovirus exposure and HLA in healthy donors. TCRdb's table, derived via immunoSEQ multiplex PCR, lists solely in-frame clones and lacks some. The sample carries about 60,000 clones, around four fifths recorded once. The sequenced material came from PBMCs. The receptors come from a young man in good health and CMV-seronegative. The CDR3 runs from the conserved cysteine through the conserved F or W. The order of the fields is clone size, V gene, J gene, D gene, CDR3 protein, CDR3 DNA. D genes are given only for firm matches. Only some rows state a clone size, as once, few, many or a class for expanded clones.

size: -
V: TRBV19
J: TRBJ2-7
D: TRBD1
CDR3: CASSTRQGTHYEQYF
DNA: TGTGCCAGTAGTACCCGACAGGGGACCCACTACGAGCAGTACTTC

size: -
V: TRBV6-1
J: TRBJ2-7
D: TRBD1
CDR3: CASKLRDRASEQYF
DNA: TGTGCCAGCAAGCTCCGGGACAGGGCCTCGGAGCAGTACTTC

size: -
V: TRBV5-1
J: TRBJ2-1
D: TRBD2
CDR3: CASRIAGGSYNEQFF
DNA: TGCGCCAGCAGAATAGCGGGAGGTTCCTACAATGAGCAGTTCTTC

size: -
V: TRBV15
J: TRBJ2-1
D: -
CDR3: CATSREGRGGSYNEQFF
DNA: TGTGCCACCAGCAGAGAGGGGCGAGGGGGCTCCTACAATGAGCAGTTCTTC

size: -
V: TRBV6-5
J: TRBJ1-2
D: -
CDR3: CASSPRANYGYTF
DNA: TGTGCCAGCAGCCCCAGGGCTAACTATGGCTACACCTTC

size: few
V: TRBV2
J: TRBJ2-3
D: TRBD1
CDR3: CASRGQGADTQYF
DNA: TGTGCCAGCAGGGGACAGGGGGCGGATACGCAGTATTTT

size: -
V: TRBV2
J: TRBJ1-2
D: -
CDR3: CASSEVQGRGYGYTF
DNA: TGTGCCAGCAGTGAAGTCCAGGGGAGAGGCTATGGCTACACCTTC

size: once
V: TRBV7-9
J: TRBJ2-7
D: -
CDR3: CASSPLRQGTPTSYEQYF
DNA: TGTGCCAGCAGTCCTCTGAGGCAGGGAACCCCGACTTCCTACGAGCAGTACTTC

size: -
V: TRBV30
J: TRBJ1-2
D: TRBD1
CDR3: CAWTIRFRGRGDYGYTF
DNA: TGTGCCTGGACCATTCGCTTCAGGGGGCGCGGTGACTATGGCTACACCTTC

size: -
V: TRBV13
J: TRBJ1-3
D: -
CDR3: CASSPGGTGNTIYF
DNA: TGTGCCAGCAGCCCGGGAGGGACTGGAAACACCATATATTTT

size: once
V: TRBV7-2
J: TRBJ2-7
D: -
CDR3: CASSYGSTGYEQYF
DNA: TGTGCCAGCAGCTACGGGTCCACGGGCTACGAGCAGTACTTC

size: -
V: TRBV5-6
J: TRBJ2-1
D: TRBD2
CDR3: CASRLLAGGYNEQFF
DNA: TGTGCCAGCAGACTTCTAGCGGGGGGGTACAATGAGCAGTTCTTC

size: -
V: TRBV10-3
J: TRBJ2-3
D: -
CDR3: CAISELASDTQYF
DNA: TGTGCCATCAGTGAGTTGGCATCAGATACGCAGTATTTT

size: -
V: TRBV5-1
J: TRBJ1-1
D: -
CDR3: CASSLDRSFAEAFF
DNA: TGCGCCAGCAGCTTGGACAGGTCGTTTGCTGAAGCTTTCTTT

size: -
V: TRBV27
J: TRBJ2-1
D: -
CDR3: CAGGWEPDNEQFF
DNA: TGTGCCGGAGGGTGGGAACCAGACAATGAGCAGTTCTTC

size: once
V: TRBV5-1
J: TRBJ2-7
D: TRBD1
CDR3: CASRKPGQAPEQYF
DNA: TGCGCCAGCAGGAAACCGGGACAGGCTCCCGAGCAGTACTTC

size: few
V: TRBV9
J: TRBJ1-1
D: -
CDR3: CASSKTGNTEAFF
DNA: TGTGCCAGCAGCAAGACAGGGAACACTGAAGCTTTCTTT

size: -
V: TRBV4-2
J: TRBJ1-4
D: TRBD1
CDR3: CASSQGDRGAEKLFF
DNA: TGTGCCAGCAGCCAAGGAGACAGGGGGGCTGAAAAACTGTTTTTT

size: -
V: TRBV6-5
J: TRBJ1-2
D: TRBD1
CDR3: CASSSPWGQGRYTF
DNA: TGTGCCAGCAGCTCACCGTGGGGACAGGGACGCTACACCTTC

size: -
V: TRBV18
J: TRBJ1-2
D: TRBD1
CDR3: CASSPGQGVNYGYTF
DNA: TGTGCCAGCTCACCAGGACAGGGCGTAAACTATGGCTACACCTTC

size: -
V: TRBV7-2
J: TRBJ1-6
D: -
CDR3: CASSLGSTGNSPLHF
DNA: TGTGCCAGCAGCTTAGGGAGCACGGGTAATTCACCCCTCCACTTT

size: -
V: TRBV29-1
J: TRBJ1-2
D: -
CDR3: CSVAEGRYGYTF
DNA: TGCAGCGTCGCAGAGGGAAGATATGGCTACACCTTC

size: -
V: TRBV19
J: TRBJ2-1
D: -
CDR3: CASSSPLIDNEQFF
DNA: TGTGCCAGTAGCTCGCCCCTAATTGACAATGAGCAGTTCTTC

size: -
V: TRBV13
J: TRBJ2-1
D: TRBD2
CDR3: CASSRRLAGHNEQFF
DNA: TGTGCCAGCAGCCGACGACTAGCGGGTCACAATGAGCAGTTCTTC

size: -
V: TRBV2
J: TRBJ2-5
D: TRBD1
CDR3: CASNRDRQETQYF
DNA: TGTGCCAGCAATAGGGACAGGCAAGAGACCCAGTACTTC

size: -
V: TRBV6-1
J: TRBJ2-2
D: -
CDR3: CASTKGQYTGELFF
DNA: TGTGCCAGCACCAAAGGACAGTACACCGGGGAGCTGTTTTTT

size: -
V: TRBV18
J: TRBJ1-5
D: -
CDR3: CASSPEHSNQPQHF
DNA: TGTGCCAGCTCACCAGAACATAGCAATCAGCCCCAGCATTTT

size: -
V: TRBV5-1
J: TRBJ2-3
D: -
CDR3: CASSLGGTDTQYF
DNA: TGCGCCAGCAGCTTAGGGGGCACAGATACGCAGTATTTT

size: -
V: TRBV6-5
J: TRBJ1-1
D: TRBD1
CDR3: CASSGRGRTEAFF
DNA: TGTGCCAGCAGCGGCAGGGGGCGGACTGAAGCTTTCTTT

size: -
V: TRBV16
J: TRBJ1-2
D: -
CDR3: CASSPDRIYGYTF
DNA: TGTGCCAGCAGCCCCGACAGAATCTATGGCTACACCTTC

size: -
V: TRBV27
J: TRBJ1-5
D: -
CDR3: CASSPRRDEPQHF
DNA: TGTGCCAGCAGTCCACGCAGGGATGAGCCCCAGCATTTT

size: -
V: TRBV7-2
J: TRBJ2-1
D: TRBD2
CDR3: CASSLDYGRNNEQFF
DNA: TGTGCCAGCAGCTTAGATTACGGGAGGAACAATGAGCAGTTCTTC

size: -
V: TRBV19
J: TRBJ1-1
D: TRBD1
CDR3: CASRTGGYTEAFF
DNA: TGTGCCAGTAGAACAGGGGGCTATACTGAAGCTTTCTTT

size: -
V: TRBV7-2
J: TRBJ1-1
D: -
CDR3: CASSIRVEAFF
DNA: TGTGCCAGCAGCATCCGGGTCGAAGCTTTCTTT

size: once
V: TRBV6-5
J: TRBJ1-3
D: TRBD1
CDR3: CAARGTGIETIYF
DNA: TGTGCCGCCCGTGGGACAGGGATTGAAACCATATATTTT

size: -
V: TRBV19
J: TRBJ2-1
D: -
CDR3: CASSKSLLGSYNEQFF
DNA: TGTGCCAGTAGTAAATCCCTCCTAGGCTCCTACAATGAGCAGTTCTTC

size: -
V: TRBV28
J: TRBJ2-3
D: TRBD1
CDR3: CASSGTGFFADTQYF
DNA: TGTGCCAGCAGCGGGACAGGGTTTTTTGCAGATACGCAGTATTTT

size: -
V: TRBV7-6
J: TRBJ2-7
D: TRBD2
CDR3: CASSKIGTSASEQYF
DNA: TGTGCCAGCAGCAAAATCGGGACTAGCGCGTCCGAGCAGTACTTC